The 30 T cell receptor beta chains in this list originate from one sample, sequenced in a study of CXCR3 chemokines and chemotherapy response in bladder cancer. TCRdb reprocessed the PCR reads via MiXCR and lists one record per CDR3 protein. The sample gives several thousand distinct CDR3 sequences, about 24% of which show up once; roughly an eighth is in the top ten. This material was collected from a patient whose treatment included neoadjuvant chemotherapy. All receptors come from a human donor with bladder cancer that did not respond to neoadjuvant chemotherapy.

The chain joins TRBV6-1 to TRBJ2-1, with D possibly being TRBD2 (6 bases). The CDR3 loop spans 14 amino acids. The V gene lost 0 bases and the J gene lost 10 bases, with 13 bases spanning the gap. Germline V gene lookup returns CDR1 MNHNS and CDR2 SASEGT. The CDR3 nucleotides read TGTGCCAGCAGTGAAGCGGAGGGGCCGGGGGAGCAGTTCTTC. Translating gives CASSEAEGPGEQFF.

This clonotype rates as medium-sized. This chain connects TRBV7-2 to TRBJ2-4; D perhaps matches TRBD2 (6 bases). CDR1 and CDR2 (germline): SGHTA, FQGNSA. Trimming removed 2 bases from V and 9 bases from J, with 14 bases in between. The CDR3 is 14 residues long. The CDR3 loop reads CASSLYETSGIQYF. Here the CDR3 DNA reads TGTGCCAGCAGCTTATATGAGACTAGTGGCATTCAGTACTTC.

A word on this clonotype: A far larger clone differs by one base, so this is likely a read error. The chain combines TRBV6-2 or TRBV6-3 with TRBJ1-5, with D possibly matching TRBD1 (6 bases). V lost 5 bases to trimming and J lost 1 base, with 9 bases between them. This CDR3 region has 14 residues. From germline, CDR1 is MNHEY and CDR2 SVGEGT. CDR3 DNA: TGTGCCAGCAGTAAGGGACAAAGCAATCAGCCCCAGCATTTT. This encodes CASSKGQSNQPQHF.

This clonotype was recorded many times. The chain employs TRBV27 and TRBJ2-3, with 8 bases matching TRBD1. The CDR3 covers 15 residues. Germline V gene lookup returns CDR1 MNHEY and CDR2 SMNVEV (reference sequence). The V and J ends lost 5 bases and 6 bases, in that order; junction bases with no gene match: 10. CDR3 nucleotides: TGTGCCAGCAGTGCGGGGACAGGAGGGTGGGATACGCAGTATTTT. It translates to CASSAGTGGWDTQYF.

In its sample, this clonotype ranks as medium-sized. The rearrangement uses TRBV6-5 and TRBJ2-1; 7 nucleotides agree with TRBD1. The length of the CDR3 is 16 residues. V lost 5 bases and J lost 3; bases outside the gene matches: 10. Germline CDR1 MNHEY, CDR2 SVGAGI. The CDR3 region has the DNA TGTGCCAGCAGTCACCGACAGGGACACTACTACAATGAGCAGTTCTTC. Protein sequence: CASSHRQGHYYNEQFF.

This clonotype was seen many times. The J gene is TRBJ2-4, the V gene TRBV2; TRBD2 aligns across 16 bases. Per the germline V gene, CDR1 is SNHLY and CDR2 is FYNNEI. Losses at the gene ends were 8 bases for V and 2 bases for J; bases not matched to a gene: 9. The CDR3 loop spans 18 amino acids. As DNA, the CDR3 is TGTGCCAGCTGGGGACTAGCGGGGGGGCTTGGATCCAAAAACATTCAGTACTTC. Translating gives CASWGLAGGLGSKNIQYF.

In its sample, this clonotype was seen many times. The chain has TRBV5-6 and TRBJ2-3; unclear D gene. V was pared by 3 bases and J by 0 bases, with 8 bases between. The CDR3 has 14 residues. Germline lookup yields CDR1 SGHDT and CDR2 YYEEEE. In DNA form, the CDR3 reads TGTGCCAGCAGCTCGCTTGTCAGCACAGATACGCAGTATTTT. Translation: CASSSLVSTDTQYF.

This clonotype rates as large (0.1 to 1%). V usage is TRBV5-4 and J usage is TRBJ1-1; the D gene is possibly TRBD1 (6 bases). V lost 4 bases to trimming and J lost 5 bases, with 21 bases between them. Germline loops: CDR1 SGHNT, CDR2 YYREEE (reference sequence). This CDR3 is built from 16 residues. In DNA form, the CDR3 reads TGTGCCAGCAGCCCCATGGGGGCGGGGGCGAGGACTGAAGCTTTCTTT. This sequence encodes CASSPMGAGARTEAFF. Drawing the rest from reference TRBV5-4 and TRBJ1-1, the complete variable domain is ETGVTQSPTHLIKTRGQQVTLRCSSQSGHNTVSWYQQALGQGPQFIFQYYREEENGRGNFPPRFSGLQFPNYSSELNVNALELDDSALYLCASSPMGAGARTEAFFGQGTRLTVV.

As concerns this clonotype: This is likely an artifact of a read error, given a far larger clone one base away. The chain uses TRBV6-1 and TRBJ1-2; D unclear. Germline V lookup: CDR1 MNHNS, CDR2 SASEGT. The CDR3 runs to 15 residues. V was cut by 3 bases and J by 5 bases, with 16 bases left in between. CDR3 nucleotides: TGTGCCAGCAGTGAGTCTAGCGGGCGGTGGTATGGCTACACCTTC. Its translation is CASSESSGRWYGYTF.

By proportion, this clonotype is medium-sized. V and J are TRBV19 and TRBJ1-4; D not certain. The CDR3 consists of 14 residues. CDR1 and CDR2 (germline): LNHDA, SQIVND (reference sequence). V was cut by 2 bases and J by 11 bases, with 15 bases left in between. The CDR3 DNA follows: TGTGCCAGTAGTATACAAGGGCCGGGGAGCAAACTGTTTTTT. As protein: CASSIQGPGSKLFF.

This clonotype rates as medium-sized (0.01 to 0.1%). The J gene is TRBJ1-1, the V gene TRBV5-5, with TRBD1 matching over 10 bases. CDR3 length: 16 amino acids. V dropped 0 bases and J dropped 5; count of bases not matched to a gene: 7. Germline V gene lookup returns CDR1 SGHKS and CDR2 YYEKEE (reference sequence). CDR3 DNA: TGTGCCAGCAGCTTGGGAGACAGGGGGCATGGGACTGAAGCTTTCTTT. This codes for CASSLGDRGHGTEAFF.

This clonotype appeared once. The chain employs TRBV27 and TRBJ1-3; tentative D call: TRBD1 (6 bases). Trimming removed 2 bases from V and 2 bases from J, with 10 bases in between. CDR3 length: 15 residues. Germline values: CDR1 MNHEY, CDR2 SMNVEV (reference sequence). The CDR3 sequence is CASSLVGGTGNTIYF. The CDR3 nucleotides read TGTGCCAGCAGTTTAGTGGGGGGCACTGGAAACACCATATATTTT.

The sample holds many counts of this clonotype. The chain carries TRBV27 and TRBJ2-1; D remains ambiguous. V lost 5 bases to trimming and J lost 4 bases, with 3 bases between them. The length of the CDR3 is 11 residues. CDR1 and CDR2 from the germline V gene are MNHEY and SMNVEV (reference sequence). CDR3 residues: CASSAYNEQFF. The DNA of the CDR3 is TGTGCCAGCAGTGCGTACAATGAGCAGTTCTTC.

The chain joins TRBV7-2 to TRBJ2-7, with a weak D call TRBD2 (5 bases). This CDR3 has 14 amino acids. Germline lookup yields CDR1 SGHTA and CDR2 FQGNSA. Trimming removed 0 bases from V and 0 bases from J, with 6 bases in between. The DNA of the CDR3 is TGTGCCAGCAGCTTAGCGGGGAGCTCCTACGAGCAGTACTTC. Protein sequence: CASSLAGSSYEQYF.

As regards this clonotype: With a far larger clone one base away, a read error is the likely cause. CDR3: CSALPSGDPTSYNEQYF. CDR3 bases: TGCAGCGCGTTGCCTTCAGGGGATCCCACATCCTACAATGAGCAGTACTTC. V is TRBV29-1 and J is TRBJ2-7; weak D call: TRBD1 (6 bases). Germline V CDR1 and CDR2: SQVTM, ANQGSEA. This CDR3 is built from 17 residues. V gave up 7 bases and J gave up 7 bases, with 32 bases separating them.

This clonotype is classed as large. V usage is TRBV6-1 and J usage is TRBJ2-2; the D call may be TRBD1 or TRBD2 (5 bases each). Trimming took off 1 base at V and 7 bases at J, with 7 bases between the two ends. Germline V gives CDR1 MNHNS, CDR2 SASEGT. This CDR3 comprises 13 residues. For the CDR3, the DNA is TGTGCCAGCAGTGAAGGGGACGGCGGGGAGCTGTTTTTT. It is translated as CASSEGDGGELFF.

The gene calls are TRBV11-2 and TRBJ2-1, with D hard to call. This CDR3 region has 15 residues. Germline loops: CDR1 SGHAT, CDR2 FQNNGV. Between the trimmed V and J ends, which lost 4 bases and 8 bases, there was a span of 18 bases. CDR3 sequence: CASSSDGLPRDEQFF. CDR3 coding DNA: TGTGCCAGCAGCTCCGACGGATTACCAAGGGATGAGCAGTTCTTC.

By proportion, this clonotype is medium-sized. The chain has TRBV19 and TRBJ1-1; 9 bases are shared with TRBD1. Germline CDR1 and CDR2: LNHDA and SQIVND (reference sequence). V gave up 3 bases and J gave up 0 bases; unmatched junction bases: 2. CDR3 length: 15 residues. This CDR3 is CASSIRDRVNTEAFF. In nucleotides, the CDR3 is TGTGCCAGTAGTATCCGGGACAGGGTGAACACTGAAGCTTTCTTT.

At least ten counts were recorded for this clonotype. The J gene is TRBJ1-3, the V gene TRBV12-3 or TRBV12-4; 12 bases align to TRBD1. The CDR3 is 15 amino acids. J was trimmed by 4 bases and V by 5 bases; bases with no gene match: 3. CDR3: CASSGDRGRGNTIYF. DNA for the CDR3: TGTGCCAGCAGTGGGGACAGGGGGCGCGGAAACACCATATATTTT.

By sample fraction, this clonotype is medium-sized (0.01 to 0.1%). This sequence joins TRBV6-1 and TRBJ1-5; tentatively, D is TRBD1 (5 bases). Germline V gene lookup returns CDR1 MNHNS and CDR2 SASEGT. CDR3 length: 13 amino acids. Trimming removed 8 bases from V and 3 bases from J, with 11 bases in between. CDR3 coding DNA: TGTGCCAGCGTGGGGGGTAACAATCAGCCCCAGCATTTT. This encodes CASVGGNNQPQHF.

Comments on this clonotype: A read error likely explains this, since a far larger clone differs by one base. V and J are TRBV7-9 and TRBJ2-7, with 9 bases identical to TRBD2. CDR1 SEHNR and CDR2 FQNEAQ come from the germline V gene (reference sequence). This CDR3 comprises 15 residues. The CDR3 is CASSYGLAGTYEQCF. The CDR3 DNA reads TGTGCCAGCAGTTATGGGCTAGCGGGGACCTACGAGCAGTGCTTC.

This clonotype was detected many times. This chain joins TRBV20-1 and TRBJ2-3; possible D gene TRBD1, 5 bases. V lost 5 bases and J lost 0, with 15 bases in between. This CDR3 has 15 amino acids. Germline-derived CDR1 and CDR2 are DFQATT and SNEGSKA (reference sequence). The CDR3 nucleotides are TGCAGTGCTCAAAGGAAGGGGATCAGCACAGATACGCAGTATTTT. Translation: CSAQRKGISTDTQYF.

By sample share, this clonotype is medium-sized. The chain combines TRBV6-1 with TRBJ2-5; 10 positions agree with TRBD2. The CDR3 is made up of 17 amino acids. CDR1 is MNHNS and CDR2 is SASEGT in the germline V gene. V shed 1 base and J 2 bases; nucleotides not matched to a gene: 7. The CDR3 bases are TGTGCCAGCAGTGAAGACCCTAGCGGGGGACTACAAGAGACCCAGTACTTC. Amino acid sequence: CASSEDPSGGLQETQYF.

V and J are TRBV20-1 and TRBJ2-3; 12 bases agree with TRBD2. J gave up 0 bases and V 7 bases, and 5 bases lay outside the gene matches. CDR1 and CDR2 (germline): DFQATT, SNEGSKA (reference sequence). This CDR3 spans 15 amino acids. The CDR3 protein is CSGSGTSGSTDTQYF. DNA for the CDR3: TGCAGTGGGTCCGGGACTAGCGGGAGCACAGATACGCAGTATTTT.

This clonotype was counted a single time. A far more abundant clone sits one base away, making this likely a read error. The gene calls are TRBV5-3 and TRBJ1-5, with D hard to call. Being an ORF, TRBV5-3 has a function that is uncertain. The CDR3 loop spans 15 amino acids. Trimming removed 0 bases from V and 2 bases from J, with 9 bases in between. The CDR3 region is CARSLGGFRNQPQHF. CDR3 DNA: TGTGCCAGAAGCTTGGGAGGGTTCCGCAATCAGCCCCAGCATTTT.

This clonotype rates as medium-sized. The chain couples TRBV5-6 to TRBJ2-1; D unclear. Germline V lookup: CDR1 SGHDT, CDR2 YYEEEE. V was cut by 0 bases and J by 8 bases, with 9 bases left in between. The CDR3 runs to 13 residues. The chain's CDR3 is CASSLDLVDEQFF. CDR3 nucleotide sequence: TGTGCCAGCAGCTTGGATCTAGTCGATGAGCAGTTCTTC.

This clonotype came up once. The V and J genes are TRBV2 and TRBJ1-5; weak D call: TRBD1 (5 bases). This CDR3 spans 15 amino acids. In germline, CDR1 is SNHLY, CDR2 FYNNEI. The V end was cut by 6 bases, the J end by 7 bases, with 19 bases between. The CDR3 sequence is CASSPGRENGQPQHF. The CDR3 DNA reads as TGTGCCAGCAGCCCGGGACGGGAGAACGGGCAGCCCCAGCATTTT.

There are many counts of this clonotype. A far larger clone is just one base off, so this is likely a read error. The V and J genes are TRBV6-1 and TRBJ2-3; 9 bases map to TRBD1. After removal of 4 bases from V and 4 bases from J, the junction contained 6 bases not matched to a gene. Per the germline V gene, CDR1 is MNHNS and CDR2 is SASEGT. The CDR3 totals 15 residues. CDR3 amino acids: CASSGGQGVADTQYF. As DNA, the CDR3 is TGTGCCAGCAGTGGGGGACAGGGTGTAGCAGATACGCAGTATTTT.

By share, this clonotype ranks as medium-sized. The J gene is TRBJ1-2, the V gene TRBV6-5; D might be TRBD1 (5 bases). Between the trimmed V and J ends, which lost 0 bases and 4 bases, there was a span of 12 bases. Looked up from germline, CDR1 is MNHEY and CDR2 is SVGAGI. The CDR3 is made up of 15 amino acids. CDR3 in DNA: TGTGCCAGCAGTTACTCGAGCAGGGCCAGCTATGGCTACACCTTC. Its translation is CASSYSSRASYGYTF.

This clonotype came up a few times. The chain links TRBV20-1 to TRBJ1-1, with TRBD1 as a possible D gene (5 bases). There are 11 residues in the CDR3. Deletions cut 0 bases from V and 10 bases from J, with 9 bases between. Germline V gene sequence: CDR1 DFQATT, CDR2 SNEGSKA (reference sequence). CDR3 nucleotide sequence: TGCAGTGCTAGAGATCCCAGGGCAGCTTTCTTT. It translates to CSARDPRAAFF.